This is a list of T cell receptor beta chains from one sample in a study of Graves' ophthalmopathy and Graves' hyperthyroidism. TCRdb itself ran the multiplex PCR reads through MiXCR, one entry per CDR3 protein. This sample has hundreds of thousands of distinct CDR3 sequences, with 22% found just once. The source material was peripheral blood. The receptors originated from a woman aged 18-29 years with stable Graves' hyperthyroidism. Some clones in this sample may be carry-over from other donors' samples. Both conserved end residues are part of each CDR3.

CDR3aa	j_gene	v_gene
CASSLRTGGRAKNIQYF	TRBJ2-4	TRBV12-3/TRBV12-4
CASGGGYYGYTF	TRBJ1-2	TRBV6-2/TRBV6-3
CASTLGIGYQETQYF	TRBJ2-5	TRBV6-1
CASSKPGLAGVPTGELFF	TRBJ2-2	TRBV7-2
CASSEGVLGFEQYF	TRBJ2-7	TRBV6-1
CASSPWDRGYEQYF	TRBJ2-7	TRBV14
CSVVGENTGELFF	TRBJ2-2	TRBV29-1
CASSSLQGPETQYF	TRBJ2-5	TRBV19
CASSHRHSNQPQHF	TRBJ1-5	TRBV3-1
CAPFPHGFAHYEQYF	TRBJ2-7	TRBV12-5
CASFLDRGGRGGYTF	TRBJ1-2	TRBV6-5
CASSGGLGRGTGELFF	TRBJ2-2	TRBV6-2/TRBV6-3
CASSPNRGVNTEAFF	TRBJ1-1	TRBV12-3/TRBV12-4
CASSSPTGYNTGELFF	TRBJ2-2	TRBV6-5
CASSFGGGQGAGGYTF	TRBJ1-2	TRBV12-3/TRBV12-4
CASSTIGRGTEAFF	TRBJ1-1	TRBV6-1
CASSFPDMVGYTF	TRBJ1-2	TRBV12-3/TRBV12-4
CASSVPGTNHSNQPQHF	TRBJ1-5	TRBV10-1
CASSPLSGYSYGYTF	TRBJ1-2	TRBV14
CASKRTGGLEQYF	TRBJ2-7	TRBV12-3/TRBV12-4
CASSLPSTGELFF	TRBJ2-2	TRBV28
CASSQWTPTGSYEQYF	TRBJ2-7	TRBV4-1
CASSLVVRVNYGYTF	TRBJ1-2	TRBV12-3/TRBV12-4
CSASRRDPSYEQYF	TRBJ2-7	TRBV20-1